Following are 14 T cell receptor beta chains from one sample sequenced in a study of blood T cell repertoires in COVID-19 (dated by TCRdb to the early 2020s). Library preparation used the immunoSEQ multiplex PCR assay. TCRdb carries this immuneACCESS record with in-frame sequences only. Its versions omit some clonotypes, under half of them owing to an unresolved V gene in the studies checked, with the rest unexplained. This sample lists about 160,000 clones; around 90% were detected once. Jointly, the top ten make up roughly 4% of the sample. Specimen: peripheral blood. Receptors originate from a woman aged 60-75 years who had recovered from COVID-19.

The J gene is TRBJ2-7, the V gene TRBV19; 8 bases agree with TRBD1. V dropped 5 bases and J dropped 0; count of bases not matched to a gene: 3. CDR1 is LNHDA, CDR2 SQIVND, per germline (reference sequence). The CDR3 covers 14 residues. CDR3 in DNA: TGTGCCAGTAGTCGGGACAGGAGCTCCTACGAGCAGTACTTC. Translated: CASSRDRSSYEQYF. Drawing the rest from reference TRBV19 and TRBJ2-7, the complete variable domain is DGGITQSPKYLFRKEGQNVTLSCEQNLNHDAMYWYRQDPGQGLRLIYYSQIVNDFQKGDIAEGYSVSREKKESFPLTVTSAQKNPTAFYLCASSRDRSSYEQYFGPGTRLTVT.

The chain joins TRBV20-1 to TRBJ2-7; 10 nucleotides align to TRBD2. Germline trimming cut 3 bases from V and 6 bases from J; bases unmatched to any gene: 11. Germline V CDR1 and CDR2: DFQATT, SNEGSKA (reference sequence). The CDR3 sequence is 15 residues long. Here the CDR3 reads CSASGWASGGLEQYF. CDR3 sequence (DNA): TGCAGTGCTAGTGGATGGGCTAGCGGGGGTCTCGAGCAGTACTTC.

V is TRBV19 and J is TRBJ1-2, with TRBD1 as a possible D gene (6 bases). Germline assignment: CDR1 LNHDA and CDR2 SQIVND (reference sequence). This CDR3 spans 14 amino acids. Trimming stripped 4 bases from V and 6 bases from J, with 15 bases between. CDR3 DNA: TGTGCCAGTAGTAGAGGGCAGGGGTGGAATGGCTACACCTTC. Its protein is CASSRGQGWNGYTF.

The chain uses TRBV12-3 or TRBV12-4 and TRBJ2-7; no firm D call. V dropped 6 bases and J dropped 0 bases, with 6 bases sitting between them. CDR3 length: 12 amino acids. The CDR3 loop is CASSHNSYEQYF. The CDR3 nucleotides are TGTGCCAGCAGCCACAACTCCTACGAGCAGTACTTC.

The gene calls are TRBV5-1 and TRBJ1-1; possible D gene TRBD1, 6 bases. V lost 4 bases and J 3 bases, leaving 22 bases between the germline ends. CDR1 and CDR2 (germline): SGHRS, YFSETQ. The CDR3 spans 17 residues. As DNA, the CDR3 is TGCGCCAGCAGCCCGGACGGCAGGGGAATTAGTCACACTGAAGCTTTCTTT. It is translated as CASSPDGRGISHTEAFF. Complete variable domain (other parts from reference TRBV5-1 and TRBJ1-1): KAGVTQTPRYLIKTRGQQVTLSCSPISGHRSVSWYQQTPGQGLQFLFEYFSETQRNKGNFPGRFSGRQFSNSRSEMNVSTLELGDSALYLCASSPDGRGISHTEAFFGQGTRLTVV.

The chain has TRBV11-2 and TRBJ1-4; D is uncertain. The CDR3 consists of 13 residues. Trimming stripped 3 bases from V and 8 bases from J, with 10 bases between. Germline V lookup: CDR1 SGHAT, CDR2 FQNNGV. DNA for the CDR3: TGTGCCAGCAGCTTGGTCCTAGGAGAAAAACTGTTTTTT. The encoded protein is CASSLVLGEKLFF.

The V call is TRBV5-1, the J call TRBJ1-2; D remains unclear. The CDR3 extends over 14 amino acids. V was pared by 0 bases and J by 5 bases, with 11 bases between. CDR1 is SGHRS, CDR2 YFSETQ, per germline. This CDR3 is CASSLGVRGYGYTF. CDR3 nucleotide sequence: TGCGCCAGCAGCTTGGGCGTGCGGGGATATGGCTACACCTTC.

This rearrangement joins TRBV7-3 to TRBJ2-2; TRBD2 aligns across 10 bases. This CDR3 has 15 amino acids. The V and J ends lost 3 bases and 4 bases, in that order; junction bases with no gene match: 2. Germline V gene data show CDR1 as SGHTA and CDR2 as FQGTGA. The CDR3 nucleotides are TGTGCCAGCAGCTTCTCTAGCGGGGGCACCGGGGAGCTGTTTTTT. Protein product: CASSFSSGGTGELFF. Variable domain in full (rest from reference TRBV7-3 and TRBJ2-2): GAGVSQTPSNKVTEKGKYVELRCDPISGHTALYWYRQSLGQGPEFLIYFQGTGAADDSGLPNDRFFAVRPEGSVSTLKIQRTERGDSAVYLCASSFSSGGTGELFFGEGSRLTVL.

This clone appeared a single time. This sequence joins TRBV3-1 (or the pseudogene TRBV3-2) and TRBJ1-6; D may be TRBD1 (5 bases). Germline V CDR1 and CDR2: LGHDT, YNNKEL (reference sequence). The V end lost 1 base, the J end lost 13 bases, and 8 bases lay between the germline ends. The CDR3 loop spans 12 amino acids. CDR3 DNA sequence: TGTGCCAGCAGCCAAGGGAGGGGTCCCCTCCACTTT. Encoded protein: CASSQGRGPLHF.

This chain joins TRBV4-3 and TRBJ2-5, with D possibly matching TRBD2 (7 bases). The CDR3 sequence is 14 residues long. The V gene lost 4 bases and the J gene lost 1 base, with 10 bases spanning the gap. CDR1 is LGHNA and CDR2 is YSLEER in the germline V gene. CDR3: CASSRGGSQETQYF. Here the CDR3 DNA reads TGCGCCAGCAGCCGGGGGGGCAGCCAAGAGACCCAGTACTTC.

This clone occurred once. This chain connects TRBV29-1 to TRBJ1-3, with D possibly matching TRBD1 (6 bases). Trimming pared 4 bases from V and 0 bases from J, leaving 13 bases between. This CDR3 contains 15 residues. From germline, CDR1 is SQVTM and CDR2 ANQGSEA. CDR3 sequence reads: CSVGGQSSSGNTIYF. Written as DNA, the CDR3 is TGCAGCGTTGGGGGACAATCGAGCTCTGGAAACACCATATATTTT.

DNA for the CDR3: TGTGCCAGTACTAGCGAACGAAGCACAGATACGCAGTATTTT. It yields the protein CASTSERSTDTQYF. The V call is TRBV6-5, the J call TRBJ2-3; 7 bases fit TRBD2. The germline V gene has CDR1 MNHEY and CDR2 SVGAGI. The V and J ends lost 9 bases and 0 bases, in that order; junction bases with no gene match: 6. This CDR3 is 14 amino acids long.

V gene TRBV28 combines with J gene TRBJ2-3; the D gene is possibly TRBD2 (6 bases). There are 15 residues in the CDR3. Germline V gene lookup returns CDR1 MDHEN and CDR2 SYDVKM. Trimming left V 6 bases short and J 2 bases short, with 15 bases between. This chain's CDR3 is CASSQGGGYTDTQYF. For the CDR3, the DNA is TGTGCCAGCAGCCAGGGAGGTGGTTACACAGATACGCAGTATTTT.

CDR3 in DNA: TGTGCCAGCAGCCTACTCAGGGGGACAGGGACCTACGAGCAGTACTTC. This sequence encodes CASSLLRGTGTYEQYF. The rearrangement uses TRBV28 and TRBJ2-7, with 9 nucleotides matching TRBD1. The length of the CDR3 is 16 residues. The V and J ends lost 6 bases and 2 bases, in that order; junction bases with no gene match: 11. Per the germline V gene, CDR1 is MDHEN and CDR2 is SYDVKM.